These T cell receptor beta chains were read from a single sample in a study of T-cell memory formation after mild COVID-19. Using its own MiXCR run on the 5' RACE reads, TCRdb lists one record per CDR3 protein. The repertoire holds 150,000 to 200,000 distinct CDR3 sequences, with roughly a third as singletons. Input material: PBMCs or a T cell subset sorted from them (not recorded which). Receptors originate from an adult woman who had mild COVID-19 (a few samples of this study predate the infection). Cell type and time point are not known. Both conserved end residues are part of each CDR3. The order of the fields is V gene, D gene, clone size, J gene, CDR3 DNA, CDR3 protein. The D gene is left open where the match is weak. Not every row has a clone size; where given, it reads once, few, many or a size class.

>TRBV5-6|NA|NA|TRBJ1-5
TGTGCCAGCAGCTTGGAGGGGAGGGAGAGTCAGCCCCAGCATTTT
CASSLEGRESQPQHF
>TRBV24-1|NA|few|TRBJ2-1
TGTGCCACCAGTGACCCGACCGGACTAACCAATGAGCAGTTCTTC
CATSDPTGLTNEQFF
>TRBV7-6|NA|NA|TRBJ2-1
TGTGCCAGCAGCATGGGTACCTGGGGGGAGTTCAACAATGAGCAGTTCTTC
CASSMGTWGEFNNEQFF
>TRBV7-8|NA|NA|TRBJ1-2
TGTGCCAGCAGCCCAGGGTGGGCACAACACTATGGCTACACCTTC
CASSPGWAQHYGYTF
>TRBV20-1|TRBD2|NA|TRBJ2-1
TGCAGTGCTAGAGATCTAGCGGGATACAATGAGCAGTTCTTC
CSARDLAGYNEQFF
>TRBV7-7|NA|NA|TRBJ2-1
TGTGCTAGCAGCTCGCGGGGAGAAAAGGATGAGCAGTTCTTC
CASSSRGEKDEQFF
>TRBV5-1|TRBD1|few|TRBJ2-3
TGCGCCAGCAGCTTGGCCTCGACAGGGGCGAGTACAGATACGCAGTATTTT
CASSLASTGASTDTQYF
>TRBV18|NA|NA|TRBJ2-7
TGTGCCAGCTCACCACGACGGAACAGAGCGGAGTACGAGCAGTACTTC
CASSPRRNRAEYEQYF
>TRBV5-1|TRBD1|NA|TRBJ2-5
TGCGCCAGCAGCCATCAGGGACAGAGTCAAGAGACCCAGTACTTC
CASSHQGQSQETQYF
>TRBV12-3/TRBV12-4|NA|few|TRBJ2-2
TGTGCCAGCAGCCTGGTGGTCAAGACCGGGGAGCTGTTTTTT
CASSLVVKTGELFF
>TRBV7-3|NA|few|TRBJ2-3
TGTGCCAGCAGCAGGGGGGGGAGCACAGATACGCAGTATTTT
CASSRGGSTDTQYF
>TRBV29-1|NA|few|TRBJ2-1
TGCAGCGTAGATAAGAACGGCAGGCCCGTTGAGCAGTTCTTC
CSVDKNGRPVEQFF
>TRBV12-3/TRBV12-4|NA|NA|TRBJ2-2
TGTGCCAGCAGGGAAAGCACCGGTGAGAATGTCGGGGAGCTGTTTTTT
CASRESTGENVGELFF
>TRBV7-2|NA|NA|TRBJ2-6
TGTGCCAGCAGAGCCGTCAACTCTGGGGCCAACGTCCTGACTTTC
CASRAVNSGANVLTF
>TRBV5-1|TRBD1|NA|TRBJ1-1
TGCGCCAGCAGCTTGGTATCCGGGACAGGGGCCACTGAAGCTTTCTTT
CASSLVSGTGATEAFF
>TRBV6-5|NA|many|TRBJ2-5
TGTGCCAGCAGTCACCAACCACAAGAGACCCAGTACTTC
CASSHQPQETQYF
>TRBV5-1|TRBD1|NA|TRBJ1-1
TGCGCCAGAAGCTATTATCCGGGACAGAGGAACACTGAAGCTTTCTTT
CARSYYPGQRNTEAFF
>TRBV5-5|TRBD1|NA|TRBJ2-3
TGTGCCAGCAGCACAGGGACAGATTTGGATACGCAGTATTTT
CASSTGTDLDTQYF
>TRBV7-9|TRBD1|few|TRBJ2-1
TGTGCCGGACAGGGCACTAGCTCCTACAATGAGCAGTTCTTC
CAGQGTSSYNEQFF
>TRBV4-1|NA|NA|TRBJ2-7
TGCGCCAGCCGAAATAGTGACAGCGCCTACGAGCAGTACTTC
CASRNSDSAYEQYF
>TRBV20-1|TRBD1|NA|TRBJ1-2
TGCAGTGCTAGAGAGCCAGGGACAGGGGGCTTTGGCTACACCTTC
CSAREPGTGGFGYTF
>TRBV5-4|NA|NA|TRBJ2-2
TGTGCCAGCAGCCGGGACGGACCACGGGAGCTGTTTTTT
CASSRDGPRELFF
>TRBV7-9|NA|many|TRBJ2-7
TGTGCCAGCAGCTTAGACTACGAGCAGTACTTC
CASSLDYEQYF
>TRBV20-1|NA|NA|TRBJ2-3
TGCAGTGCTTCTTTTCCCGGGACTAGCACAGATACGCAGTATTTT
CSASFPGTSTDTQYF
>TRBV29-1|NA|NA|TRBJ2-6
TGCAGCGTCGGGAACTCTGGGGCCAACGTCCTGACTTTC
CSVGNSGANVLTF
>TRBV6-2/TRBV6-3|NA|few|TRBJ2-3
TGTGCCAGCAGTCTATCTAACAGTATCACAGATACGCAGTATTTT
CASSLSNSITDTQYF
>TRBV7-3|TRBD2|few|TRBJ2-1
TGTGCCAGCAGCTCGTCCGGGACTAGCGGTTACAATGAGCAGTTCTTC
CASSSSGTSGYNEQFF
>TRBV29-1|TRBD1|NA|TRBJ1-1
TGCAGCGCCGGGACAGGGAACACTGAAGCTTTCTTT
CSAGTGNTEAFF
>TRBV7-3|NA|NA|TRBJ1-1
TGTGCCAGCAGCTTTAATGAGGGTCTTGAGGCTTTCTTT
CASSFNEGLEAFF
>TRBV29-1|NA|few|TRBJ1-1
TGCAGCGTTGATGGAATGAACACTGAAGCTTTCTTT
CSVDGMNTEAFF
>TRBV20-1|TRBD1|NA|TRBJ1-1
TGCAGTGCGCCAGACAGGGGTAGGGAAGCTTTCTTT
CSAPDRGREAFF
>TRBV12-3/TRBV12-4|NA|few|TRBJ1-1
TGTGCCAGCGGACATGACTGGAACACTGAAGCTTTCTTT
CASGHDWNTEAFF
>TRBV7-9|NA|NA|TRBJ2-3
TGTGCCAGCAGCTCGACTAGGGTCACAGATACGCAGTATTTT
CASSSTRVTDTQYF
>TRBV11-2|TRBD1|NA|TRBJ2-1
TGTGCCAGCACTGGACAGGGGGCGGATAATGAGCAGTTCTTC
CASTGQGADNEQFF
>TRBV23-1|TRBD1|few|TRBJ2-1
TGCGCCAGCAGTCAATCGGGACAGGCGTACAATGAGCAGTTCTTC
CASSQSGQAYNEQFF
>TRBV20-1|NA|few|TRBJ2-7
TGCAGTGCTAGAGAATCCGGATACTACGAGCAGTACTTC
CSARESGYYEQYF
>TRBV11-2|TRBD2|NA|TRBJ2-1
TGTGCCAGCAGCTTCAGCGGGGGGAACAATGAGCAGTTCTTC
CASSFSGGNNEQFF
>TRBV11-1|NA|NA|TRBJ2-7
TGTGCCAGCAGCTATTGGGGGTCTTCCTACGAGCAGTACTTC
CASSYWGSSYEQYF
>TRBV5-1|NA|NA|TRBJ2-3
TGCGCCAGCAGCTTGAAGGACACTAGCACAGATACGCAGTATTTT
CASSLKDTSTDTQYF
>TRBV6-2/TRBV6-3|TRBD2|NA|TRBJ2-3
TGTGCCAGCAGTTACGGTCTAGCGGGAGTAGATACGCAGTATTTT
CASSYGLAGVDTQYF
>TRBV7-8|TRBD2|many|TRBJ2-4
TGTGCCAGCAGCTCCGGGACTAGCGGGGGGGCCCTAAACATTCAGTACTTC
CASSSGTSGGALNIQYF
>TRBV18|NA|few|TRBJ1-1
TGTGCCAGCTCATCTTCACCCCCGCCGACCACTGAAGCTTTCTTT
CASSSSPPPTTEAFF
>TRBV12-3/TRBV12-4|NA|few|TRBJ1-5
TGTGCCAGCAGTTTATCCACAGGGATCCATCAGCCCCAGCATTTT
CASSLSTGIHQPQHF
>TRBV5-6|NA|NA|TRBJ1-1
TGTGCCAGCAGCCCACCCGGGTCCGGCGGAGGGACTGAAGCTTTCTTT
CASSPPGSGGGTEAFF
>TRBV7-2|TRBD2|NA|TRBJ2-7
TGTGCCAGCAGCTCCAGCACCGGGACTAGCTACGAGCAGTACTTC
CASSSSTGTSYEQYF
>TRBV5-1|NA|few|TRBJ1-6
TGCGCCAGCAGCCAACGGGGAAGCTCCTATAATTCACCCCTCCACTTT
CASSQRGSSYNSPLHF
>TRBV5-6|TRBD2|once|TRBJ2-7
TGTGCCAGCAGCGCGACCGGACTAGCGGCATCCTACGAGCAGTACTTC
CASSATGLAASYEQYF
>TRBV5-4|NA|NA|TRBJ2-1
TGTGCCAGCAGCCTGGCTGCTAGCCATGAGCAGTTCTTC
CASSLAASHEQFF
>TRBV15|NA|NA|TRBJ2-3
TGTGCCACCAGCGGCGGAACAAGGGACAGCACAGATACGCAGTATTTT
CATSGGTRDSTDTQYF
>TRBV7-2|TRBD2|few|TRBJ2-7
TGTGCCAGCAGCTTTATGAGAGCGGGGCTGGGGTACGAGCAGTACTTC
CASSFMRAGLGYEQYF
>TRBV20-1|NA|once|TRBJ2-3
TGCAGTGCTATGGAGGGCACAGATACGCAGTATTTT
CSAMEGTDTQYF
>TRBV7-9|TRBD1|few|TRBJ1-1
TGTGCCAGCAGCACACAGGGACAGGGGGCTGAAGCTTTCTTT
CASSTQGQGAEAFF
>TRBV29-1|TRBD2|NA|TRBJ2-1
TGCAGCGTTGATACTAGCGGGAGATCCTACAATGAGCAGTTCTTC
CSVDTSGRSYNEQFF
>TRBV24-1|TRBD2|few|TRBJ2-3
TGTGCCACCAGTGTCGGACTAGCGGGAGTTATCAGCACAGATACGCAGTATTTT
CATSVGLAGVISTDTQYF
>TRBV7-2|NA|few|TRBJ1-2
TGTGCCAGCAGCTCGTACGAGGCTATCTATGGCTACACCTTC
CASSSYEAIYGYTF